One sample yielded the 12 T cell receptor beta chains listed below, sequenced in a study of shared clonotypes between healthy human individuals. This table comes from immunoSEQ multiplex PCR, and its TCRdb copy is limited to in-frame clones, with some not included. This sample has around 2.3 million clones, with almost 96% found just once. Sequenced sample: naive CD4+ T cells sorted from blood. As for subset: CD45RA+ positively selected. All receptors come from a man aged 18 to 35 in good health.

Comments on this clone: Other DNA sequences within the sample encode an identical CDR3. V gene TRBV9 combines with J gene TRBJ2-7; 10 bases are shared with TRBD2. The V gene end was trimmed by 0 bases and the J gene end by 4 bases; junction bases not matched to a gene: 1. The germline V gene encodes CDR1 SGDLS and CDR2 YYNGEE. This CDR3 has 14 residues. The CDR3 region is CASSVASGGYEQYF. CDR3 in DNA: TGTGCCAGCAGCGTAGCTAGCGGGGGATACGAGCAGTACTTC.

The chain has TRBV19 and TRBJ2-7, with 11 positions matching TRBD1. CDR1 is LNHDA and CDR2 is SQIVND in the germline V gene (reference sequence). The CDR3 covers 14 residues. V shed 11 bases and J 5 bases; nucleotides not matched to a gene: 11. The CDR3 nucleotides read TGTGCCGCTGGGCGGACAGGGGGCATCCACGAGCAGTACTTC. This gives the protein CAAGRTGGIHEQYF.

The chain is built from TRBV7-2 and TRBJ2-7; D uncertain. The germline V and J ends were trimmed by 0 bases and 0 bases, with 12 bases remaining between them. The CDR3 spans 16 residues. Germline V lookup: CDR1 SGHTA, CDR2 FQGNSA. Written as DNA, the CDR3 is TGTGCCAGCAGCTTAGCGTCTAGAAAAAGCTCCTACGAGCAGTACTTC. Residues: CASSLASRKSSYEQYF.

The count of this clone is one. The chain recombines TRBV6-5 with TRBJ2-5; 9 bases match TRBD2. This CDR3 has 15 amino acids. Germline V gene lookup returns CDR1 MNHEY and CDR2 SVGAGI. Trimming took 6 bases from V and 3 from J; bases not matched to a gene: 8. In nucleotides, the CDR3 is TGTGCCAGCAGACAGACCGGACTAGCGAAAGAGACCCAGTACTTC. Protein: CASRQTGLAKETQYF.

V gene TRBV7-9 combines with J gene TRBJ1-1; D is possibly TRBD1 (6 bases). Germline-derived CDR1 and CDR2 are SEHNR and FQNEAQ (reference sequence). Trimming left V 5 bases short and J 6 bases short, with 16 bases between. The CDR3 is 14 amino acids. The CDR3 loop is CASSAQGDLSEAFF. CDR3 nucleotide sequence: TGTGCCAGCAGCGCACAGGGAGACCTCTCTGAAGCTTTCTTT. The full variable domain, with the rest looked up from reference TRBV7-9 and TRBJ1-1, is DTGVSQNPRHKITKRGQNVTFRCDPISEHNRLYWYRQTLGQGPEFLTYFQNEAQLEKSRLLSDRFSAERPKGSFSTLEIQRTEQGDSAMYLCASSAQGDLSEAFFGQGTRLTVV.

This clone appeared a single time. V and J are TRBV9 and TRBJ2-1; TRBD2 is a possible D gene (6 bases). CDR1 and CDR2 from the germline V gene are SGDLS and YYNGEE. This CDR3 has 15 amino acids. V lost 3 bases and J 1 base, leaving 11 bases between the germline ends. The CDR3 loop is CASSASGPSYNEQFF. DNA of the CDR3: TGTGCCAGCAGCGCCAGCGGGCCTTCCTACAATGAGCAGTTCTTC.

This clone appeared a few times. The chain couples TRBV5-1 to TRBJ1-1; tentative D call: TRBD1 (5 bases). The V and J ends lost 0 bases and 1 base respectively, with 10 bases between them. The CDR3 runs 15 residues. The germline V gene has CDR1 SGHRS and CDR2 YFSETQ. The CDR3 loop is CASSLVPGTNTEAFF. The CDR3 DNA is TGCGCCAGCAGCTTGGTTCCAGGGACGAACACTGAAGCTTTCTTT.

The V and J genes are TRBV2 and TRBJ2-3, with TRBD2 matching 7 bases. Germline V gives CDR1 SNHLY, CDR2 FYNNEI. CDR3 size: 16 residues. V trimming: 2 bases; J trimming: 2 bases; junction bases outside the gene matches: 7. The CDR3 DNA follows: TGTGCCAGCAGTGAAAGGGGACTAAGGTTCACAGATACGCAGTATTTT. Residues: CASSERGLRFTDTQYF.

The CDR3 sequence: CAWRSRINTGELFF. CDR3 nucleotides: TGTGCCTGGAGAAGCAGGATTAACACCGGGGAGCTGTTTTTT. The chain joins TRBV30 to TRBJ2-2; D unresolved. CDR1 is GTSNPN and CDR2 is SVGIG in the germline V gene (reference sequence). V lost 3 bases and J lost 2, with 10 bases in between. This CDR3 has 14 residues. Supplemented by reference TRBV30 and TRBJ2-2, the full variable domain reads SQTIHQWPATLVQPVGSPLSLECTVEGTSNPNLYWYRQAAGRGLQLLFYSVGIGQISSEVPQNLSASRPQDRQFILSSKKLLLSDSGFYLCAWRSRINTGELFFGEGSRLTVL.

The chain joins TRBV6-1 to TRBJ2-7; D might be TRBD2 (6 bases). Germline V gene data show CDR1 as MNHNS and CDR2 as SASEGT. The CDR3 runs to 15 residues. Trimming took 2 bases from V and 2 from J, leaving 13 bases between them. In DNA form, the CDR3 reads TGTGCCAGCAGTGAATCTTGGGACTTCCCCTACGAGCAGTACTTC. Amino acids: CASSESWDFPYEQYF.

V gene TRBV10-2 combines with J gene TRBJ2-2; D is undetermined. CDR1 WSHSY and CDR2 SAAADI come from the germline V gene. V dropped 6 bases and J dropped 0 bases, with 8 bases sitting between them. The CDR3 covers 14 residues. The CDR3 DNA reads TGCGCCAGCAGGGTCAGCCCGAACACCGGGGAGCTGTTTTTT. This codes for CASRVSPNTGELFF.

This clone was seen a single time. V usage is TRBV7-9 and J usage is TRBJ2-3; 12 nucleotides align to TRBD1. CDR1 is SEHNR, CDR2 FQNEAQ, per germline (reference sequence). The V and J ends lost 6 bases and 4 bases, in that order; junction bases with no gene match: 8. The CDR3 contains 16 residues. The CDR3 spells CASRQPGQGAADTQYF. CDR3 bases: TGTGCCAGCAGACAGCCGGGACAGGGGGCCGCAGATACGCAGTATTTT.